Following are 21 T cell receptor beta chains from one sample sequenced in a study of blood T cell repertoires in COVID-19. Libraries were prepared by immunoSEQ multiplex PCR; TCRdb keeps only in-frame clonotypes and omits some of them. The sample records 150,000 to 200,000 clones, 80% to 90% being singletons. Sequenced input: peripheral blood. The receptors derive from a man aged 50-60 years with active or convalescent COVID-19.

V usage is TRBV2 and J usage is TRBJ1-1, with D perhaps matching TRBD1 (5 bases). Germline-derived CDR1 and CDR2 are SNHLY and FYNNEI. The V end lost 5 bases, the J end lost 1 base, and 8 bases lay between the germline ends. The CDR3 loop spans 13 amino acids. For the CDR3, the DNA is TGTGCCAGCAGTTTAGACAGGAACACTGAAGCTTTCTTT. Its protein is CASSLDRNTEAFF.

V usage is TRBV28 and J usage is TRBJ1-5; no firm D call. CDR3 length: 13 amino acids. Trimming cost V 1 base and J 6 bases, with 7 bases left between them. Germline lookup yields CDR1 MDHEN and CDR2 SYDVKM. CDR3 in DNA: TGTGCCAGCAGTTTATTCGGTTCTCAGCCCCAGCATTTT. This translates into CASSLFGSQPQHF.

The chain couples TRBV2 to TRBJ1-1, with D unclear. The CDR3 loop spans 12 amino acids. The germline CDR1 and CDR2 sequences are SNHLY and FYNNEI. Trimming removed 6 bases at V and 1 base at J, with 6 bases between. DNA for the CDR3: TGTGCCAGCAGGGAGGGGAACACTGAAGCTTTCTTT. It codes for CASREGNTEAFF.

The rearrangement uses TRBV18 and TRBJ2-7; no clear D. This CDR3 is 13 amino acids long. The V gene lost 4 bases and the J gene lost 2 bases, with 9 bases spanning the gap. Germline loops: CDR1 KGHSH, CDR2 LQKENI. The CDR3 sequence: CASSRAVTYEQYF. The CDR3 DNA reads as TGTGCCAGCTCACGTGCAGTGACCTACGAGCAGTACTTC.

The chain links TRBV5-1 to TRBJ1-1; D might be TRBD1 (6 bases). The CDR3 covers 14 residues. From germline, CDR1 is SGHRS and CDR2 YFSETQ. Trimming removed 6 bases at V and 1 base at J, with 13 bases between. The CDR3: CASTGQTSNTEAFF. CDR3 sequence (DNA): TGCGCCAGCACCGGACAGACTTCGAACACTGAAGCTTTCTTT.

V is TRBV5-1 and J is TRBJ2-7; TRBD2 matches at 9 bases. The V gene end was trimmed by 1 base and the J gene end by 0 bases; junction bases not matched to a gene: 5. CDR3 length equals 16 residues. The germline gives CDR1 SGHRS, CDR2 YFSETQ. This CDR3 reads CASSLYLAGSSYEQYF. CDR3 bases: TGCGCCAGCAGCTTGTATCTAGCGGGAAGCTCCTACGAGCAGTACTTC.

This chain uses TRBV19 with TRBJ1-1, with 7 bases fitting TRBD1. V was pared by 7 bases and J by 2 bases, with 7 bases of the junction left unmatched. This CDR3 is 14 amino acids long. CDR1 LNHDA and CDR2 SQIVND come from the germline V gene (reference sequence). CDR3 region: CASMKGAGNTEAFF. CDR3 in DNA: TGTGCCAGTATGAAGGGGGCGGGAAACACTGAAGCTTTCTTT. Using reference TRBV19 and TRBJ1-1 for the parts outside the CDR3, the full variable domain is DGGITQSPKYLFRKEGQNVTLSCEQNLNHDAMYWYRQDPGQGLRLIYYSQIVNDFQKGDIAEGYSVSREKKESFPLTVTSAQKNPTAFYLCASMKGAGNTEAFFGQGTRLTVV.

This clone occurred a few times. V usage is TRBV24-1 and J usage is TRBJ2-5; 9 nucleotides align to TRBD1. The CDR3 sequence is 17 residues long. Germline CDR1 KGHDR, CDR2 SFDVKD. After removal of 0 bases from V and 2 bases from J, the junction contained 6 bases not matched to a gene. CDR3 amino acids: CATSDLGTGTRQETQYF. Written as DNA, the CDR3 is TGTGCCACCAGTGATTTGGGGACAGGGACGCGGCAAGAGACCCAGTACTTC.

V usage is TRBV30 and J usage is TRBJ1-2, with D maybe TRBD1 (5 bases). The CDR3 is 14 residues long. The V end was cut by 6 bases, the J end by 6 bases, with 20 bases between. Germline V CDR1 and CDR2: GTSNPN, SVGIG (reference sequence). CDR3 bases: TGTGCCTGTCTCCTTGGGGCCGGCGGTAATGGCTACACCTTC. Its protein product is CACLLGAGGNGYTF.

The chain carries TRBV6-2 or TRBV6-3 and TRBJ1-5, with TRBD1 as a possible D gene (6 bases). The CDR3 is 18 residues long. The V and J ends lost 2 bases and 1 base respectively, with 18 bases between them. In germline, CDR1 is MNHEY, CDR2 SVGEGT. This CDR3 is CASSYNKRTASSNQPQHF. DNA of the CDR3: TGTGCCAGCAGTTACAACAAGAGGACAGCCTCGAGCAATCAGCCCCAGCATTTT.

The rearrangement links TRBV5-4 to TRBJ2-5, with TRBD2 identical over 8 bases. The CDR3 runs 15 residues. CDR1 is SGHNT and CDR2 is YYREEE in the germline V gene (reference sequence). The V gene end was trimmed by 2 bases and the J gene end by 1 base; junction bases not matched to a gene: 4. CDR3 residues: CASSLQSGGQETQYF. The CDR3 region has the DNA TGTGCCAGCAGCTTACAGAGCGGGGGCCAAGAGACCCAGTACTTC.

The chain combines TRBV12-3 or TRBV12-4 with TRBJ2-1; tentatively, D is TRBD1 (5 bases). The CDR3 totals 11 residues. The germline V and J ends were trimmed by 5 bases and 7 bases, with 6 bases remaining between them. In DNA, the CDR3 is TGTGCCAGCAGTCAGGGTAATGAGCAGTTCTTC. This gives the protein CASSQGNEQFF.

J is TRBJ1-5 and V is TRBV6-2 or TRBV6-3, with 10 positions matching TRBD1. The germline CDR1 and CDR2 sequences are MNHEY and SVGEGT. The CDR3 loop spans 16 amino acids. J lost 3 bases, V lost 5 bases, and 7 bases had no gene match. The CDR3 protein is CASSPRDRGVNQPQHF. The CDR3 DNA reads TGTGCCAGCAGTCCCCGGGACAGGGGAGTCAATCAGCCCCAGCATTTT.

V usage is TRBV9 and J usage is TRBJ1-2; maybe TRBD1 (5 bases). Germline V gives CDR1 SGDLS, CDR2 YYNGEE. The CDR3 consists of 13 residues. The V end was cut by 0 bases, the J end by 3 bases, with 6 bases between. The DNA of the CDR3 is TGTGCCAGCAGCGTAGGGACACACTATGGCTACACCTTC. Translating gives CASSVGTHYGYTF.

The CDR3 DNA follows: TGTGCCAGCAGGGCGACCGGGACAGGGAGTTCACCCCTCCACTTT. As protein: CASRATGTGSSPLHF. The chain is built from TRBV6-6 and TRBJ1-6; 9 nucleotides line up with TRBD1. This CDR3 is built from 15 residues. Germline loops: CDR1 MNHNY, CDR2 SVGAGI (reference sequence). V was pared by 6 bases and J by 9 bases, with 9 bases of the junction left unmatched.

V gene TRBV19 combines with J gene TRBJ2-2, with D perhaps TRBD2 (5 bases). Germline assignment: CDR1 LNHDA and CDR2 SQIVND (reference sequence). The CDR3 runs 15 residues. Trimming pared 6 bases from V and 2 bases from J, leaving 13 bases between. CDR3 nucleotides: TGTGCCAGTAGGAGGACTCGGGTAAACACCGGGGAGCTGTTTTTT. This encodes CASRRTRVNTGELFF.

The chain is built from TRBV6-5 and TRBJ2-1, with TRBD2 matching 13 bases. V was clipped by 6 bases and J by 4 bases; unmatched bases: 0. There are 14 residues in the CDR3. Germline values: CDR1 MNHEY, CDR2 SVGAGI. CDR3 sequence (DNA): TGTGCCAGCAGGGGACTAGCGGGGTACAATGAGCAGTTCTTC. This sequence encodes CASRGLAGYNEQFF.

This chain connects TRBV28 to TRBJ1-4, with D possibly TRBD1 on 5 matching bases. V lost 8 bases to trimming and J lost 5 bases, with 15 bases between them. The germline CDR1 and CDR2 sequences are MDHEN and SYDVKM. The CDR3 sequence is 14 residues long. CDR3 bases: TGTGCCAGCGCCTCAGGGCCCGAAAATGAAAAACTGTTTTTT. Its protein product is CASASGPENEKLFF.

The V call is TRBV5-6, the J call TRBJ2-1, with TRBD2 identical over 8 bases. Per the germline V gene, CDR1 is SGHDT and CDR2 is YYEEEE. This CDR3 is 17 amino acids long. Unmatched junction bases numbered 8, after V lost 0 bases and J lost 3 bases. DNA for the CDR3: TGTGCCAGCAGCTTGGCACTAGCGGAGACATACTACAATGAGCAGTTCTTC. Translation gives CASSLALAETYYNEQFF. The full variable domain, completed using reference TRBV5-6 and TRBJ2-1, is DAGVTQSPTHLIKTRGQQVTLRCSPKSGHDTVSWYQQALGQGPQFIFQYYEEEERQRGNFPDRFSGHQFPNYSSELNVNALLLGDSALYLCASSLALAETYYNEQFFGPGTRLTVL.

This clone was counted a single time. The chain couples TRBV19 to TRBJ1-1; 7 nucleotides align to TRBD1. Germline loops: CDR1 LNHDA, CDR2 SQIVND (reference sequence). V dropped 7 bases and J dropped 6; count of bases not matched to a gene: 8. CDR3 length equals 13 residues. For the CDR3, the DNA is TGTGCCAGTATTTACCCAGGGGGTTCTGAAGCTTTCTTT. Amino acid sequence: CASIYPGGSEAFF.

The chain uses TRBV9 and TRBJ2-1; 8 bases map to TRBD1. V shed 1 base and J 5 bases; nucleotides not matched to a gene: 14. Germline-derived CDR1 and CDR2 are SGDLS and YYNGEE. CDR3 length: 18 residues. The CDR3 DNA reads as TGTGCCAGCAGCGTATGGAAAGGGGGCGGACAGGGAAACAATGAGCAGTTCTTC. This sequence encodes CASSVWKGGGQGNNEQFF.